One sample yielded the 2 T cell receptor beta chains listed below, sequenced in a study of cytomegalovirus exposure and HLA in healthy donors. 13 Jbeta primers and 60 Vbeta primers were used for the PCR. The data were produced by immunoSEQ multiplex PCR, yet TCRdb's version contains in-frame clones alone and is incomplete. The sample yields 150,000 to 200,000 clones, 80% to 85% seen once. Sequenced: PBMCs. These receptors originate from a woman in her late teens or twenties in good health and CMV-seropositive.

The genes are TRBV19 and TRBJ2-7; possibly TRBD2 for D (6 bases). This CDR3 region has 13 residues. V lost 3 bases and J lost 6, with 12 bases in between. The V gene's germline CDR1 is LNHDA and CDR2 SQIVND (reference sequence). The CDR3 region is CASSMGGSVEQYF. Written as DNA, the CDR3 is TGTGCCAGTAGTATGGGAGGTTCGGTCGAGCAGTACTTC.

This clone came up once. This chain links TRBV7-3 with TRBJ2-5; TRBD2 matches 8 bases. Germline V CDR1 and CDR2: SGHTA, FQGTGA. The CDR3 sequence is 16 residues long. V lost 2 bases and J lost 4; bases outside the gene matches: 9. CDR3 sequence reads: CASSLLGLGVSETQYF. The CDR3 nucleotides are TGTGCCAGCAGCTTACTGGGACTAGGTGTATCAGAGACCCAGTACTTC.